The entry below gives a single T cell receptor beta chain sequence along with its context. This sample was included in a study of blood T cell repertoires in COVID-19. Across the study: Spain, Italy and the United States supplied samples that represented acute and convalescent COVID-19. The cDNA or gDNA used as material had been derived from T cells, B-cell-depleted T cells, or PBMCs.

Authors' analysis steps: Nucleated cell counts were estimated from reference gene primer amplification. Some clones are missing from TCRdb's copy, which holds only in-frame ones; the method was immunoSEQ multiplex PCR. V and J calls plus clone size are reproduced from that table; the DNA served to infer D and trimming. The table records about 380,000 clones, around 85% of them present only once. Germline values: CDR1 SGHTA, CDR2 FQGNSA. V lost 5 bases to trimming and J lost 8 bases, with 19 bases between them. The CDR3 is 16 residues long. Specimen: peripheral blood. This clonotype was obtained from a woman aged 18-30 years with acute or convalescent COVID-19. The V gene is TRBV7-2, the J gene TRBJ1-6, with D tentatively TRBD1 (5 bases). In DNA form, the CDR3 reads TGTGCCAGCAGCCCCAAGTCAGGGAAAATGGATTCACCCCTCCACTTT. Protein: CASSPKSGKMDSPLHF.